This passage covers 20 T cell receptor beta chains from one sample sequenced in a study of T cells in Graves' hyperthyroidism and ophthalmopathy. RNA transcripts served as the template for amplifying TCR beta CDR3 regions. Initially, a first-round RT-PCR of the TCR CDR3 employed the HTBI primer set. MiXCR was run by TCRdb on the multiplex PCR reads, yielding one entry per CDR3 protein. The table lists some 370,000 distinct CDR3 sequences, roughly an eighth of them singletons. The sequenced sample was blood. All receptors derive from a man over 45 with Graves' ophthalmopathy.

This clonotype occurred many times. The chain uses TRBV13 and TRBJ2-7; D gene unclear. From germline, CDR1 is PRHDT and CDR2 FYEKMQ (reference sequence). V shed 0 bases and J shed 4 bases, with 16 bases lying between them. The CDR3 spans 16 residues. The CDR3, as DNA: TGTGCCAGCAGCTTAGGTTCTGGAAACAGCTATTACGAGCAGTACTTC. Its translation: CASSLGSGNSYYEQYF.

A few counts support this clonotype. The chain carries TRBV6-2 or TRBV6-3 and TRBJ2-2; D not resolved. Per the germline V gene, CDR1 is MNHEY and CDR2 is SVGEGT. The CDR3 is made up of 15 amino acids. The V end was cut by 4 bases, the J end by 4 bases, with 13 bases between. Here the CDR3 reads CASSFVRPTTGELFF. The CDR3 DNA follows: TGTGCCAGCAGTTTTGTTAGACCGACCACCGGGGAGCTGTTTTTT.

This clonotype was seen more than once but under ten times. V usage is TRBV27 and J usage is TRBJ2-4; TRBD2 matches 7 bases. V shed 0 bases and J 8 bases; nucleotides not matched to a gene: 22. The germline CDR1 and CDR2 sequences are MNHEY and SMNVEV (reference sequence). The CDR3 extends over 20 amino acids. The CDR3: CASSLSGEGDWREPQYIQYF. For the CDR3, the DNA is TGTGCCAGCAGTTTATCCGGAGAGGGTGACTGGCGGGAGCCCCAATACATTCAGTACTTC.

About this clonotype itself: A much larger clone lies a single base off, so this may be a read error. The V call is TRBV7-9, the J call TRBJ2-7; 7 positions match TRBD2. V shed 5 bases, J shed 4 bases, and the junction held 11 bases outside the gene matches. This CDR3 is 15 amino acids long. Per the germline V gene, CDR1 is SEHNR and CDR2 is FQNEAQ (reference sequence). This CDR3 reads CASSPSGLVMYEQYF. CDR3 bases: TGTGCCAGCAGCCCCAGCGGACTAGTGATGTACGAGCAGTACTTC.

This clonotype was seen many times. The chain joins TRBV12-3 or TRBV12-4 to TRBJ2-2; 14 bases are a match to TRBD2. Trimming at V came to 2 bases and at J to 6 bases, leaving 11 bases not matched to a gene. The CDR3 is 19 residues long. CDR3 nucleotides: TGTGCCAGCAGTTTATTTGGGACTAGCGGGAGTAAGGCGGCCGGGGAGCTGTTTTTT. The encoded protein is CASSLFGTSGSKAAGELFF.

The sample holds many counts of this clonotype. Here the CDR3 DNA reads TGCAGTGCTAGAGATCTCGGGACTAGCGGATACAATGAGCAGTTCTTC. Its translation is CSARDLGTSGYNEQFF. The chain combines TRBV20-1 with TRBJ2-1; TRBD2 aligns across 11 bases. V gave up 0 bases and J gave up 4 bases; unmatched junction bases: 5. The CDR3 sequence is 16 residues long. Germline V lookup: CDR1 DFQATT, CDR2 SNEGSKA (reference sequence).

The chain couples TRBV11-2 to TRBJ2-3; 16 bases map to TRBD2. Germline assignment: CDR1 SGHAT and CDR2 FQNNGV. Trimming cost V 5 bases and J 5 bases; bases outside gene matches: 7. This CDR3 is 17 amino acids long. CDR3 residues: CASSQGLAGGPLDTQYF. The CDR3 DNA sequence: TGTGCCAGCAGCCAGGGACTAGCGGGAGGGCCTTTAGATACGCAGTATTTT.

This clonotype was seen ten or more times. The chain combines TRBV28 with TRBJ2-1, with 8 nucleotides matching TRBD2. Trimming at V came to 4 bases and at J to 5 bases, leaving 4 bases not matched to a gene. The CDR3 sequence is 14 residues long. In germline, CDR1 is MDHEN, CDR2 SYDVKM. DNA of the CDR3: TGTGCCAGCAGTTCCAGCGGGAGAGACAATGAGCAGTTCTTC. Translating it yields CASSSSGRDNEQFF.

In its sample, this clonotype was seen many times. The CDR3 loop is CSARDPSPRGRTYEQYF. The CDR3 DNA follows: TGCAGTGCTAGAGATCCGTCGCCCAGGGGGCGTACCTACGAGCAGTACTTC. The V gene is TRBV20-1, the J gene TRBJ2-7; 8 bases are shared with TRBD1. The CDR3 spans 17 residues. Germline trimming cut 0 bases from V and 2 bases from J; bases unmatched to any gene: 12. From germline, CDR1 is DFQATT and CDR2 SNEGSKA (reference sequence).

The sample holds many counts of this clonotype. The chain combines TRBV28 with TRBJ1-2; 11 bases align to TRBD1. Germline V lookup: CDR1 MDHEN, CDR2 SYDVKM. V gave up 5 bases and J gave up 4 bases; unmatched junction bases: 6. The length of the CDR3 is 15 residues. CDR3 DNA: TGTGCCAGCAGTACAAGGACAGGGGGCATCTATGGCTACACCTTC. Residues: CASSTRTGGIYGYTF.

This clonotype was recorded at least ten times. V is TRBV6-2 or TRBV6-3 and J is TRBJ2-2; D not resolved. In germline, CDR1 is MNHEY, CDR2 SVGEGT. This CDR3 has 15 residues. The ends were cut back, 2 bases at V and 1 base at J, with 8 bases in the middle. CDR3 sequence (DNA): TGTGCCAGCAGTTACGTGGTTGAGAACACCGGGGAGCTGTTTTTT. Residues: CASSYVVENTGELFF.

This clonotype was recorded a few times. V usage is TRBV6-2 or TRBV6-3 and J usage is TRBJ2-1; 7 bases are a match to TRBD2. The ends lost 6 bases at V and 0 bases at J; junction bases unmatched: 8. This CDR3 comprises 16 residues. CDR1 is MNHEY and CDR2 is SVGEGT in the germline V gene. CDR3 sequence: CASSRHGGSSYNEQFF. The CDR3 bases are TGTGCCAGCAGCCGACATGGCGGGAGCTCCTACAATGAGCAGTTCTTC.

This clonotype was detected many times. This chain links TRBV29-1 with TRBJ1-1; TRBD1 matches 9 bases. The length of the CDR3 is 12 residues. In germline, CDR1 is SQVTM, CDR2 ANQGSEA. For the CDR3, the DNA is TGCAGTGGACAGGGGTCGAACACTGAAGCTTTCTTT. This codes for CSGQGSNTEAFF.

This clonotype was seen many times. The chain carries TRBV27 and TRBJ2-1; no definite D call. The CDR3 contains 15 residues. V dropped 4 bases and J dropped 3 bases, with 13 bases sitting between them. The V gene's germline CDR1 is MNHEY and CDR2 SMNVEV (reference sequence). This CDR3 is CASSSANDGYNEQFF. The CDR3 DNA reads TGTGCCAGCAGTTCCGCTAACGACGGCTACAATGAGCAGTTCTTC.

This clonotype was seen repeatedly, ten times or more. CDR3: CASSSGQGFGEQYF. DNA of the CDR3: TGTGCCAGCAGTTCGGGACAGGGGTTCGGCGAGCAGTACTTC. The chain uses TRBV12-3 or TRBV12-4 and TRBJ2-7, with TRBD1 identical over 10 bases. Germline trimming cut 4 bases from V and 6 bases from J; bases unmatched to any gene: 6. The CDR3 has 14 amino acids.

Many counts were recorded for this clonotype. J is TRBJ2-1 and V is TRBV2; 9 nucleotides agree with TRBD1. J lost 4 bases, V lost 10 bases, and 14 bases had no gene match. The CDR3 totals 16 residues. Germline V gene sequence: CDR1 SNHLY, CDR2 FYNNEI. This CDR3 reads CATEKSRTGVYNEQFF. CDR3 coding DNA: TGTGCCACGGAGAAGAGTCGGACAGGGGTTTACAATGAGCAGTTCTTC. Variable domain in full (rest from reference TRBV2 and TRBJ2-1): EPEVTQTPSHQVTQMGQEVILRCVPISNHLYFYWYRQILGQKVEFLVSFYNNEISEKSEIFDDQFSVERPDGSNFTLKIRSTKLEDSAMYFCATEKSRTGVYNEQFFGPGTRLTVL.

This clonotype was seen ten or more times. The chain is built from TRBV12-3 or TRBV12-4 and TRBJ1-1, with a tentative D call TRBD1 (6 bases). This CDR3 is built from 13 residues. Trimming removed 6 bases at V and 5 bases at J, with 13 bases between. CDR3 sequence: CASRQGLYTEAFF. In DNA form, the CDR3 reads TGTGCCAGCAGGCAGGGGCTTTATACTGAAGCTTTCTTT.

Points on this clonotype: One junction end disagrees with the germline gene, perhaps due to a read error. The chain joins TRBV7-7 to TRBJ2-2; no reliable D call. This CDR3 has 15 residues. Germline assignment: CDR1 SSHAT and CDR2 FNYEAQ (reference sequence). This CDR3 reads CASSLEAVDTGELFF. In nucleotides, the CDR3 is TGTGCTAGCAGCTTAGAGGCGGTCGACACCGGGGAGCTGTTTTTT.

This clonotype was picked up many times. The chain combines TRBV5-6 with TRBJ1-2; D call uncertain. The CDR3 loop spans 14 amino acids. V lost 2 bases and J lost 0, with 8 bases in between. The germline V gene encodes CDR1 SGHDT and CDR2 YYEEEE. CDR3 protein: CASSLGISNYGYTF. The CDR3, as DNA: TGTGCCAGCAGCTTAGGAATTTCTAACTATGGCTACACCTTC.

The chain combines TRBV19 with TRBJ1-2; the D gene is possibly TRBD1 (6 bases). V lost 2 bases and J 8 bases, leaving 15 bases between the germline ends. Germline V lookup: CDR1 LNHDA, CDR2 SQIVND (reference sequence). This CDR3 has 14 residues. CDR3 DNA sequence: TGTGCCAGTAGTATATCTTCGGGGGCGCGGGGCTACACCTTC. Encoded protein: CASSISSGARGYTF.